This TCR beta chain was observed in a study of blood T cell repertoires in COVID-19. Across the whole study: Donors in the United States, Italy and Spain gave samples during acute or convalescent COVID-19. T cells, B-cell-depleted T cells, or PBMCs supplied cDNA or gDNA.

The ends were cut back, 7 bases at V and 7 bases at J, with 17 bases in the middle. In germline, CDR1 is LGHDT, CDR2 YNNKEL (reference sequence). The CDR3 has 13 amino acids. How the authors handled the data: Estimates of nucleated cell counts were drawn from the amplification of reference gene primers. Clones were read by immunoSEQ multiplex PCR, and TCRdb kept only the in-frame ones, dropping some. V, J and clone size reflect that table, while D and trimming were determined from the DNA. The data hold 64,000 or so clones, with approximately 91% observed a single time. Sequencing was done on a sample of peripheral blood. This chain joins TRBV3-1 (or the pseudogene TRBV3-2) and TRBJ2-7; D is uncertain. The origin of this receptor is a human donor in a cohort sampled during active COVID-19. CDR3 amino acids: CASTSERPQEQYF. CDR3 in DNA: TGTGCCAGCACCTCAGAGAGGCCCCAGGAGCAGTACTTC.